A selection of T cell receptor beta chains follows, all from one sample in a study of blood T cell repertoires in COVID-19. Here immunoSEQ multiplex PCR was the method, and the copy in TCRdb shows in-frame clones only, minus some. The sample yields about 250,000 clones, about 88% seen once. The sample comprised peripheral blood. These receptors were taken from a woman in her thirties or forties who had recovered from COVID-19. Both conserved end residues are part of each CDR3. Fields, in order: V gene, clone size, J gene, D gene, CDR3 DNA, CDR3 protein. D genes are given only for firm matches. Clone size is shown for a subset of rows, as once, few, many or a class of expanded clone.

V gene: TRBV7-2; clone size: NA; J gene: TRBJ2-2; D gene: NA; CDR3 DNA: TGTGCCAGCAGCCCCGAATTCGGTAGCGCCGGGGAGCTGTTTTTT; CDR3 protein: CASSPEFGSAGELFF
V gene: TRBV19; clone size: NA; J gene: TRBJ1-4; D gene: TRBD1; CDR3 DNA: TGTGCCAGTAGTATAGCGTCCCGGGACAGGAATGAAAAACTGTTTTTT; CDR3 protein: CASSIASRDRNEKLFF
V gene: TRBV6-2/TRBV6-3; clone size: NA; J gene: TRBJ1-6; D gene: NA; CDR3 DNA: TGTGCCAGCAGCACAGGGAACTCACCCCTCCACTTT; CDR3 protein: CASSTGNSPLHF
V gene: TRBV4-3; clone size: NA; J gene: TRBJ1-3; D gene: TRBD1; CDR3 DNA: TGCGCCAGCAGCCAAGAAGCCCCGGGACAGCACTCTGGAAACACCATATATTTT; CDR3 protein: CASSQEAPGQHSGNTIYF
V gene: TRBV7-2; clone size: NA; J gene: TRBJ2-3; D gene: TRBD2; CDR3 DNA: TGTGCCAGCAGCTCGCCGGGGGGGCCCTCGGATACGCAGTATTTT; CDR3 protein: CASSSPGGPSDTQYF
V gene: TRBV6-2/TRBV6-3; clone size: few; J gene: TRBJ2-6; D gene: TRBD1; CDR3 DNA: TGTGCCAGCAGTTACGAGTCGGGACAGGGCCTCTCTGGGGCCAACGTCCTGACTTTC; CDR3 protein: CASSYESGQGLSGANVLTF
V gene: TRBV6-5; clone size: NA; J gene: TRBJ2-5; D gene: TRBD2; CDR3 DNA: TGTGCCAGCTCAGGACTAGCGGGAGACCAAGAGACCCAGTACTTC; CDR3 protein: CASSGLAGDQETQYF
V gene: TRBV27; clone size: NA; J gene: TRBJ1-2; D gene: TRBD1; CDR3 DNA: TGTGCCAGCAGTTTAGACAGGGGGACCTATGGCTACACCTTC; CDR3 protein: CASSLDRGTYGYTF
V gene: TRBV2; clone size: few; J gene: TRBJ2-7; D gene: NA; CDR3 DNA: TGTGCCAGCAGTGGAGGGGGTAGCGAGCAGTACTTC; CDR3 protein: CASSGGGSEQYF
V gene: TRBV28; clone size: NA; J gene: TRBJ2-1; D gene: TRBD1; CDR3 DNA: TGTGCCAGCAGTTTAAGGGGGACAGGGGGCCCTGATGAGCAGTTCTTC; CDR3 protein: CASSLRGTGGPDEQFF
V gene: TRBV6-2/TRBV6-3; clone size: NA; J gene: TRBJ2-1; D gene: NA; CDR3 DNA: TGTGCCAGCAGTTACCGACTTTACAATGAGCAGTTCTTC; CDR3 protein: CASSYRLYNEQFF
V gene: TRBV7-2; clone size: NA; J gene: TRBJ2-1; D gene: TRBD2; CDR3 DNA: TGTGCCAGCAGCTTGCGGGAGGGCCAGCGGAATGAGCAGTTCTTC; CDR3 protein: CASSLREGQRNEQFF
V gene: TRBV6-2/TRBV6-3; clone size: NA; J gene: TRBJ2-1; D gene: TRBD2; CDR3 DNA: TGTGCCAGCAGTTATAGGGCTAGCGGGGGGTTAAACAATGAGCAGTTCTTC; CDR3 protein: CASSYRASGGLNNEQFF
V gene: TRBV5-4; clone size: NA; J gene: TRBJ2-7; D gene: TRBD1; CDR3 DNA: TGTGCCAGCAGCTTGGAACAGGGGGCAGGTGAGCAGTACTTC; CDR3 protein: CASSLEQGAGEQYF
V gene: TRBV9; clone size: NA; J gene: TRBJ1-1; D gene: NA; CDR3 DNA: TGTGCCAGCAGCGTAGTTTCAGAGAACACTGAAGCTTTCTTT; CDR3 protein: CASSVVSENTEAFF
V gene: TRBV19; clone size: NA; J gene: TRBJ1-5; D gene: TRBD1; CDR3 DNA: TGTGCCAGTAGGGCGGACAGGGATAGCAATCAGCCCCAGCATTTT; CDR3 protein: CASRADRDSNQPQHF
V gene: TRBV4-3; clone size: NA; J gene: TRBJ2-7; D gene: NA; CDR3 DNA: TGCGCCAGCAGCCAAGATCCCCAAACAGTCTACGAGCAGTACTTC; CDR3 protein: CASSQDPQTVYEQYF
V gene: TRBV11-3; clone size: NA; J gene: TRBJ2-7; D gene: TRBD2; CDR3 DNA: TGTGCCAGCAGCTTAGTTAAACTAGCGGGAGACTCCTACGAGCAGTACTTC; CDR3 protein: CASSLVKLAGDSYEQYF
V gene: TRBV5-1; clone size: NA; J gene: TRBJ2-1; D gene: TRBD1; CDR3 DNA: TGCGCCAGCAGACCCGGGACAGGTACCTACAATGAGCAGTTCTTC; CDR3 protein: CASRPGTGTYNEQFF
V gene: TRBV3-1/TRBV3-2; clone size: NA; J gene: TRBJ1-3; D gene: NA; CDR3 DNA: TGTGCCAGCAGCCAAGGGGGAGTCTCTGGAAACACCATATATTTT; CDR3 protein: CASSQGGVSGNTIYF
V gene: TRBV6-2/TRBV6-3; clone size: NA; J gene: TRBJ2-5; D gene: TRBD2; CDR3 DNA: TGTGCCAGCAGTTATTTAGCGGGAGAGAGGCAAGAGACCCAGTACTTC; CDR3 protein: CASSYLAGERQETQYF
V gene: TRBV30; clone size: NA; J gene: TRBJ2-1; D gene: TRBD1; CDR3 DNA: TGTGCCTGGAGTCGAGACAGGGGGCCCTACAATGAGCAGTTCTTC; CDR3 protein: CAWSRDRGPYNEQFF
V gene: TRBV3-1/TRBV3-2; clone size: NA; J gene: TRBJ2-5; D gene: TRBD2; CDR3 DNA: TGTGCCAGCAGCGTCAAGGTGCTACTAGCGGGGGTCCAAGAGACCCAGTACTTC; CDR3 protein: CASSVKVLLAGVQETQYF
V gene: TRBV21-1; clone size: NA; J gene: TRBJ1-2; D gene: NA; CDR3 DNA: TGTGCCAGCAGCAACTACGAGAACTATGGCTACACCTTC; CDR3 protein: CASSNYENYGYTF
V gene: TRBV2; clone size: NA; J gene: TRBJ1-2; D gene: TRBD1; CDR3 DNA: TGTGCCAGCGGACAACCCGGGACAGAAGACTATGGCTACACCTTC; CDR3 protein: CASGQPGTEDYGYTF
V gene: TRBV27; clone size: NA; J gene: TRBJ1-4; D gene: TRBD1; CDR3 DNA: TGTGCCAGCAGTTTATGGGACAGGGATGAAAAACTGTTTTTT; CDR3 protein: CASSLWDRDEKLFF
V gene: TRBV9; clone size: NA; J gene: TRBJ2-7; D gene: NA; CDR3 DNA: TGTGCCAGCAGCTCTGTGGCAGGGTCCCTCGAGCAGTACTTC; CDR3 protein: CASSSVAGSLEQYF
V gene: TRBV3-1/TRBV3-2; clone size: NA; J gene: TRBJ1-4; D gene: NA; CDR3 DNA: TGTGCCAGCAGCCATACGCGTGAAAAACTGTTTTTT; CDR3 protein: CASSHTREKLFF
V gene: TRBV7-9; clone size: NA; J gene: TRBJ2-1; D gene: NA; CDR3 DNA: TGTGCCAGCAGCTTAACCCTAAGCTCCTACAATGAGCAGTTCTTC; CDR3 protein: CASSLTLSSYNEQFF
V gene: TRBV6-5; clone size: once; J gene: TRBJ2-2; D gene: NA; CDR3 DNA: TGTGCCAGCAGTTTAGCTTCTTCCGGGGAGCTGTTTTTT; CDR3 protein: CASSLASSGELFF
V gene: TRBV27; clone size: NA; J gene: TRBJ2-7; D gene: TRBD2; CDR3 DNA: TGTGCCAGCAGACGACTAGCGGGAGGATTTAGCTCCTACGAGCAGTACTTC; CDR3 protein: CASRRLAGGFSSYEQYF
V gene: TRBV6-5; clone size: NA; J gene: TRBJ2-3; D gene: TRBD2; CDR3 DNA: TGTGCCAGCAGTTACGGGGGACTACATCTAGGGGATACGCAGTATTTT; CDR3 protein: CASSYGGLHLGDTQYF
V gene: TRBV10-1; clone size: NA; J gene: TRBJ2-1; D gene: TRBD2; CDR3 DNA: TGCGCCAGCAGTTCAGCGGGGTGCTCCTACAATGAGCAGTTCTTC; CDR3 protein: CASSSAGCSYNEQFF
V gene: TRBV2; clone size: NA; J gene: TRBJ1-1; D gene: TRBD1; CDR3 DNA: TGTGCCAGCAAAGGACCTGGGGACAGGGTAAAGGGTTCTGAAGCTTTCTTT; CDR3 protein: CASKGPGDRVKGSEAFF
V gene: TRBV7-2; clone size: few; J gene: TRBJ2-7; D gene: NA; CDR3 DNA: TGTGCCAGCAGCTTCCAGGGCTACGAGCAGTACTTC; CDR3 protein: CASSFQGYEQYF
V gene: TRBV9; clone size: NA; J gene: TRBJ2-7; D gene: NA; CDR3 DNA: TGTGCCAGCAGCGTAACCAGTAACAGGGAGACCTACGAGCAGTACTTC; CDR3 protein: CASSVTSNRETYEQYF
V gene: TRBV19; clone size: NA; J gene: TRBJ1-1; D gene: NA; CDR3 DNA: TGTGCCAGTAGTCGACAGTACACTGAAGCTTTCTTT; CDR3 protein: CASSRQYTEAFF
V gene: TRBV24-1; clone size: NA; J gene: TRBJ1-2; D gene: TRBD1; CDR3 DNA: TGTGCCACCAGGGGTACCGGGACAGGGGATGGCTACACCTTC; CDR3 protein: CATRGTGTGDGYTF
V gene: TRBV2; clone size: NA; J gene: TRBJ2-2; D gene: NA; CDR3 DNA: TGTGCCAGCAGTGCTTGGGGCTCCGGGGAGCTGTTTTTT; CDR3 protein: CASSAWGSGELFF
V gene: TRBV12-3/TRBV12-4; clone size: NA; J gene: TRBJ1-1; D gene: TRBD1; CDR3 DNA: TGTGCCAGCAGTTTATATCGGGGACAGGAAGCTTTCTTT; CDR3 protein: CASSLYRGQEAFF
V gene: TRBV27; clone size: NA; J gene: TRBJ2-7; D gene: TRBD2; CDR3 DNA: TGTGCCAGCAGTTTATCGGGAGGGACTAGCGGGAGATCCCACGAGCAGTACTTC; CDR3 protein: CASSLSGGTSGRSHEQYF
V gene: TRBV7-9; clone size: NA; J gene: TRBJ1-4; D gene: NA; CDR3 DNA: TGTGCCAGCAGCGCCCTCGGGATTGGGAATGAAAAACTGTTTTTT; CDR3 protein: CASSALGIGNEKLFF
V gene: TRBV11-2; clone size: NA; J gene: TRBJ1-5; D gene: TRBD1; CDR3 DNA: TGTGCCAGCAGCTTGGACGACAGGGGGGGAAGGCAGCCCCAGCATTTT; CDR3 protein: CASSLDDRGGRQPQHF
V gene: TRBV19; clone size: NA; J gene: TRBJ2-3; D gene: NA; CDR3 DNA: TGTGCCAGTAGTAAGAGGGACTTCAGCACAGATACGCAGTATTTT; CDR3 protein: CASSKRDFSTDTQYF
V gene: TRBV29-1; clone size: NA; J gene: TRBJ1-2; D gene: NA; CDR3 DNA: TGCAGCGTTGATCAGATTAACTATGGCTACACCTTC; CDR3 protein: CSVDQINYGYTF
V gene: TRBV3-1/TRBV3-2; clone size: NA; J gene: TRBJ1-4; D gene: TRBD1; CDR3 DNA: TGTGCCAGCAGCCAAGAATGGCAGGGGGCTACGACTAATGAAAAACTGTTTTTT; CDR3 protein: CASSQEWQGATTNEKLFF
V gene: TRBV9; clone size: NA; J gene: TRBJ1-1; D gene: TRBD1; CDR3 DNA: TGTGCCAGCAGCGCCCTACAGGGGGCGAACACTGAAGCTTTCTTT; CDR3 protein: CASSALQGANTEAFF
V gene: TRBV5-1; clone size: NA; J gene: TRBJ2-7; D gene: NA; CDR3 DNA: TGCGCCAGCAGCTCGGGACTTCTCGAGCAGTACTTC; CDR3 protein: CASSSGLLEQYF
V gene: TRBV6-5; clone size: NA; J gene: TRBJ2-7; D gene: NA; CDR3 DNA: TGTGCCAGCAGTTTTTGGGGGGCCTACGAGCAGTACTTC; CDR3 protein: CASSFWGAYEQYF
V gene: TRBV7-2; clone size: NA; J gene: TRBJ2-7; D gene: TRBD1; CDR3 DNA: TGTGCCAGCAGCTGGGCATGGGGACAGGGCTACGAGCAGTACTTC; CDR3 protein: CASSWAWGQGYEQYF